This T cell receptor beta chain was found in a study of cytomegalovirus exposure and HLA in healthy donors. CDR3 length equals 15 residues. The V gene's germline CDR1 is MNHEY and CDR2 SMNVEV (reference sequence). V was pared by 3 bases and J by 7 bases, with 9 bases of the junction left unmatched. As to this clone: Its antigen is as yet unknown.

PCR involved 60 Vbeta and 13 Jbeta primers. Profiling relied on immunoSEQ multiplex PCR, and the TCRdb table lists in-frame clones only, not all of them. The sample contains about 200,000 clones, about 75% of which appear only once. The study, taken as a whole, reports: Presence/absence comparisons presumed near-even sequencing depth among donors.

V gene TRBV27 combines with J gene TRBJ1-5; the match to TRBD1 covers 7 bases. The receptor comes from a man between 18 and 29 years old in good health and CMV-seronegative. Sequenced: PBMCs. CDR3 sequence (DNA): TGTGCCAGCAGTTTCGACAGGGATATAGGACAGCCCCAGCATTTT. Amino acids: CASSFDRDIGQPQHF.